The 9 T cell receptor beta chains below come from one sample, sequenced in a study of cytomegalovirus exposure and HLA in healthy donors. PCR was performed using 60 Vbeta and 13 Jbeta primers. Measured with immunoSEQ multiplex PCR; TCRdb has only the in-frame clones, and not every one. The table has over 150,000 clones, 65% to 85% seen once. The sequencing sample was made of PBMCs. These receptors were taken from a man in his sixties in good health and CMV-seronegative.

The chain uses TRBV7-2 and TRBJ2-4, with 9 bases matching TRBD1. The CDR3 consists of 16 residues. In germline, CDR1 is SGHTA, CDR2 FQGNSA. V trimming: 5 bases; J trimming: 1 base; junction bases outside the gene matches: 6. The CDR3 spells CASSPGQGQAKNIQYF. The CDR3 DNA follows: TGTGCCAGCAGCCCGGGACAGGGACAGGCCAAAAACATTCAGTACTTC.

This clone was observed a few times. CDR3 sequence: CASSQDPRGLGRAFF. DNA for the CDR3: TGCGCCAGCAGCCAAGATCCAAGGGGGCTGGGGAGAGCTTTCTTT. This sequence joins TRBV4-1 and TRBJ1-1; 7 positions match TRBD1. The CDR3 has 15 residues. After removal of 0 bases from V and 10 bases from J, the junction contained 11 bases not matched to a gene. Per the germline V gene, CDR1 is MGHRA and CDR2 is YSYEKL.

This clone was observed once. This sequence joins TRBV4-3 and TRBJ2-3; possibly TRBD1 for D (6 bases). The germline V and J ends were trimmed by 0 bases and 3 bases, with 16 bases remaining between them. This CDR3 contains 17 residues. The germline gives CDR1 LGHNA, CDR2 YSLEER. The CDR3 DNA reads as TGCGCCAGCAGCCAAGAAACCTCCGGGACACTAACAGATACGCAGTATTTT. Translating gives CASSQETSGTLTDTQYF.

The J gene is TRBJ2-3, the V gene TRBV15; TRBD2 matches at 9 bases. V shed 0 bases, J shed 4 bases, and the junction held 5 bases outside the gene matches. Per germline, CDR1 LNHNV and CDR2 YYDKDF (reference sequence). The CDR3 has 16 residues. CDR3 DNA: TGTGCCACCAGCAGAGAGAAGCGGGGGGCAGCAGATACGCAGTATTTT. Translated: CATSREKRGAADTQYF.

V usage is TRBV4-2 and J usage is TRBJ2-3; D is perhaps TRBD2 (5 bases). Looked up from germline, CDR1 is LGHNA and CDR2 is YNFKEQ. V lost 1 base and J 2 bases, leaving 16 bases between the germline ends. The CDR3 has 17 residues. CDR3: CASSQGLGGQFTDTQYF. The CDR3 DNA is TGTGCCAGCAGCCAAGGCCTGGGCGGGCAATTCACAGATACGCAGTATTTT.

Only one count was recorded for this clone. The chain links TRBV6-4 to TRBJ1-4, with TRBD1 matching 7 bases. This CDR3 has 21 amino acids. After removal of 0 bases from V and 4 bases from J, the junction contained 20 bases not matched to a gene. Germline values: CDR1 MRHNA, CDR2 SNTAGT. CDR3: CASSDSTLAGQKKFGNEKLFF. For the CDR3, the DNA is TGTGCCAGCAGTGACTCGACACTCGCGGGACAGAAAAAATTTGGTAATGAAAAACTGTTTTTT.

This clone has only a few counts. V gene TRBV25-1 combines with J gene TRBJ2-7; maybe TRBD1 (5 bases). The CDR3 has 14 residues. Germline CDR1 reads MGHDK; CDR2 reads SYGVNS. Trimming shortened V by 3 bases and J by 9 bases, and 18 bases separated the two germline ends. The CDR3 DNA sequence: TGTGCCAGCAGTGATGTTTGGGGCTATAATGGGCAGTACTTC. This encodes CASSDVWGYNGQYF.

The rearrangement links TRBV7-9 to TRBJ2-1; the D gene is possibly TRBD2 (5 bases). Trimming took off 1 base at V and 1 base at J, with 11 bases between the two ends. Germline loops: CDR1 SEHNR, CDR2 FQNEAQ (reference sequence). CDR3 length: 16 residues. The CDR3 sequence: CASSLGLAPSYNEQFF. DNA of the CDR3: TGTGCCAGCAGCTTAGGGCTAGCTCCGTCCTACAATGAGCAGTTCTTC.

The CDR3 DNA is TGTGCCAGCAGCTTCCCTAGACAGGGGATCTCCTACGAGCAGTACTTC. It translates to CASSFPRQGISYEQYF. The chain links TRBV7-9 to TRBJ2-7, with 8 nucleotides matching TRBD1. In germline, CDR1 is SEHNR, CDR2 FQNEAQ (reference sequence). V gave up 3 bases and J gave up 0 bases; unmatched junction bases: 7. The CDR3 is made up of 16 amino acids.